The clone carrying this TCR beta chain is medium-sized in the sample. Antigen specificity is unknown. The repertoire was sequenced with immunoSEQ multiplex PCR; TCRdb's copy has only in-frame clones and lacks some. The sample records roughly 3,400 clones, approximately 20% being singletons. These data belong to a study of sequential checkpoint blockade in melanoma. Looked up from germline, CDR1 is SGHNT and CDR2 is YENEEA. This CDR3 region has 14 residues. The germline V and J ends were trimmed by 5 bases and 2 bases, with 12 bases remaining between them. Treatment given: randomized to nivolumab then ipilimumab (arm A) or the reverse (arm B). Study-level points and caveats: Clinical benefit was about 30 times likelier when tumor T-cell fraction and clonality increased.

The clonotype originates from a human donor with melanoma. The sequenced sample was tumor tissue (inferred from file names), obtained from a patient given nivolumab and ipilimumab in sequence. This chain joins TRBV11-3 and TRBJ2-5; D uncertain. In DNA, the CDR3 is TGTGCCAGCAGCCCCAAATTACGGCAAGAGACCCAGTACTTC. Translating it yields CASSPKLRQETQYF.